What follows is one TCR beta chain and its context. The specificity of this receptor is unknown. No per-base quality is available; no much larger clone lies one base away. V drops 3 bases and J drops 0 bases, leaving 13 bases in between. The CDR3 starts with the cysteine, ends with the phenylalanine, and has 15 residues. Only CDR3 DNA is held: 45 bases, read in frame from base 1. Sequences SGHDT (CDR1) and YYEEEE (CDR2) are obtained from the germline V gene. The immunoSEQ assay amplified TCRB CDR3 regions from roughly 2 micrograms of genomic DNA, or from all available DNA when less than that amount was available. The multiplex PCR employed 60 forward primers targeting TCR V beta segments and 13 reverse primers targeting J beta segments. To estimate the number of reads per starting template, synthetic control templates were added to each sample at limiting dilution. Sequencing produced 87 bp reads on the Illumina HiSeq System. The original pipeline was this. PCR and sequencing errors were removed by a nearest neighbor algorithm that merged closely related sequences. TCR overlap was measured as the percentage of unique tumor TCR beta sequences that were also present in the peripheral blood of the same patient. Drawn from immuneACCESS, this table holds only the in-frame rearrangements with V and J called that TCRdb kept. Clones are partly lost; checked studies trace under half to an unresolved V gene and leave the rest unexplained. V, J and clone size derive from that table, while D and trimming were established from the DNA sequence. The sample table lists approximately 92,000 clones, over 80% of them with a count of one. Together, the top ten hold 5.4% of the sample.

The time point label, read with the paper, signifies: after dendritic cell vaccination, including at tumor progression/relapse. To be selected, patients needed enough residual fresh-frozen tumor tissue and more than two years of available survival data. Molecular status otherwise varied across the glioblastoma patients, but none of them carried an isocitrate dehydrogenase mutation. PBMC were collected before vaccination, two weeks after the third vaccination, and at tumor progression when it occurred. Genomic DNA was extracted with the Qiagen DNeasy Blood extraction Kit. This sample is part of a study of glioma-infiltrating T cells after dendritic cell vaccination (dated by TCRdb to about 2016). In terms of the full investigation: The cohort comprised approximately 15 glioblastoma patients from Phase I and II dendritic cell vaccination trials, 9 newly diagnosed and 6 with recurrent disease. Between the early 2000s and the early 2010s, the patients were given dendritic cell vaccination pulsed with autologous tumor lysate. Each patient got three intradermal injections of the dendritic cell vaccine, spaced at biweekly intervals, in the arm below the axilla. The vaccine was prepared from monocyte-derived dendritic cells that were cultured for about 7 days with IL-4 and GM-CSF and then pulsed overnight with autologous tumor lysate. TCR sequencing metrics, including TIL content and tumor-blood repertoire overlap, were correlated with survival after dendritic cell vaccination. Deep sequencing of TCR beta CDR3 regions was used to quantify tumor-infiltrating lymphocyte content and compare tumor and blood repertoires in dendritic cell-vaccinated glioblastoma patients. The paper's findings and limits, for the study overall: The TCR overlap response model with three groups was called speculative and said to need prospective validation. Longer time to progression and overall survival after dendritic cell vaccination were predicted by higher estimated pretreatment TIL content. The cohort was small and heterogeneous, few patients had complete blood and tumor sets, and even fewer had initial-recurrent tumor pairs. No direct relationship between TCR clonality and survival was found, suggesting that a diverse polyclonal response may matter.

The receptor's source is a human donor with glioblastoma. The chain was built from TRBV5-6 and TRBJ2-7; TRBD2 could be the D gene, as 5 bases match. The sequences come from blood, collected after dendritic cell vaccination. The DNA sequence is given as TGTGCCAGCAGCTCCCCACCGGGGATCTCCTACGAGCAGTACTTC. This gives the protein CASSSPPGISYEQYF.